The clone carrying this T cell receptor beta chain was recorded many times. These data belong to a study of neurological immune-mediated disorders. TCRdb independently ran MiXCR on the 5' RACE reads; one entry per CDR3 protein. The data show roughly 52,000 distinct CDR3 sequences, about 4% seen once. The receptor was isolated from a woman aged 35 to 49 with multiple sclerosis. Sequences were obtained from CD4+ T cells from blood.

The CDR3 DNA reads as TGCGCCAGCCGTGGAAGGGAAACAGATACGCAGTATTTT. Residues: CASRGRETDTQYF. The chain is built from TRBV5-1 and TRBJ2-3; D gene uncertain. Germline values: CDR1 SGHRS, CDR2 YFSETQ. V lost 7 bases and J 3 bases, leaving 12 bases between the germline ends. The CDR3 has 13 residues.